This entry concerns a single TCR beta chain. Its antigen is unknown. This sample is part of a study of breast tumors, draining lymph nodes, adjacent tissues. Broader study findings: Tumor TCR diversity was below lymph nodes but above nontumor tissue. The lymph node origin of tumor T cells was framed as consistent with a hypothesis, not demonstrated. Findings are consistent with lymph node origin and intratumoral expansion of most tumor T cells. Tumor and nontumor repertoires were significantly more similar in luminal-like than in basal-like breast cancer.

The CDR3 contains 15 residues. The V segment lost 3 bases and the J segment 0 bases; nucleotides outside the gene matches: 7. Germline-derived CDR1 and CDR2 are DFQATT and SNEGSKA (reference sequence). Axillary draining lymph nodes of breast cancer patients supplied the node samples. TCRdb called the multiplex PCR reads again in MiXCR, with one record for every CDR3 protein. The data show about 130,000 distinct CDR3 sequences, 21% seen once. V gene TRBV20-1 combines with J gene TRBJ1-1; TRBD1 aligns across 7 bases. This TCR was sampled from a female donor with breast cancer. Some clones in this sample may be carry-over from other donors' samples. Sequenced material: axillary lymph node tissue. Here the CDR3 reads CSASGGRGMNTEAFF. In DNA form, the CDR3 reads TGCAGTGCTAGTGGGGGCAGGGGGATGAACACTGAAGCTTTCTTT.